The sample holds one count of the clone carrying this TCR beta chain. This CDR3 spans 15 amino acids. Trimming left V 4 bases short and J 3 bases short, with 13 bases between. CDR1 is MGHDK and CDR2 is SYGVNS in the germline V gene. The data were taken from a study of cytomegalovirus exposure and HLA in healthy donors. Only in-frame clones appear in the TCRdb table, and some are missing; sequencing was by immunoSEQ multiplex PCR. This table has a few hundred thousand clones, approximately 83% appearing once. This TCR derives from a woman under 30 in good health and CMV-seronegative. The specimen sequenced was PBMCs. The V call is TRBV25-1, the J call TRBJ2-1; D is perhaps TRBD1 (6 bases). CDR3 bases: TGTGCCAGCAGTGTAAGGGGGACCGGCTACAATGAGCAGTTCTTC. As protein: CASSVRGTGYNEQFF.